The clone carrying this T cell receptor beta chain was observed a handful of times. What it recognizes is unknown. The data are from a study of T-cell reconstitution after alpha-beta-depleted transplantation in children. The study's findings and limits: Reportedly, roughly two months post-transplant, alpha-beta T cells arose from several hundred expanded graft clones.

As it was prepared, the TCRbeta library received unique molecular identifiers. MiXCR, applied by TCRdb to the PCR reads, yields one record per CDR3 protein. The sample holds over 85,000 distinct CDR3 sequences, about 6% seen once. The ends were cut back, 8 bases at V and 4 bases at J, with 6 bases in the middle. Germline lookup yields CDR1 MNHNS and CDR2 SASEGT. CDR3 size: 11 residues. The gene calls are TRBV6-1 and TRBJ1-3; D not resolved. The TCR was taken from a female patient between 2 and 15 years old who had a stem cell transplant for Fanconi anemia, so the T cells may come from the graft donor. The sequenced sample was PBMCs, mostly from graft donor cells, obtained 60 days after TCRalphabeta/CD19-depleted stem cell transplant. The CDR3 here is CASVLGNTIYF. The CDR3 DNA follows: TGTGCCAGCGTGTTGGGAAACACCATATATTTT.